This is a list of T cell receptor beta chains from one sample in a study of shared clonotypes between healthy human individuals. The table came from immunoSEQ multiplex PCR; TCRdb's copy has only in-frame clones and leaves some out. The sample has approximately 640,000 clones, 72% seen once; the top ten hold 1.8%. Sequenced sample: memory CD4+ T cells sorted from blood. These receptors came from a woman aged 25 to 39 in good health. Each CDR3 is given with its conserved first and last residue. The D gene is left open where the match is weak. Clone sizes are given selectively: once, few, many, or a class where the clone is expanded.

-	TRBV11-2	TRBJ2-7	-	CASSLVSEQYF	TGTGCCAGCAGCTTGGTGTCCGAGCAGTACTTC
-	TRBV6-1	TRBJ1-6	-	CASSEGPMPGSPLHF	TGTGCCAGCAGTGAAGGCCCAATGCCTGGGTCACCCCTCCACTTT
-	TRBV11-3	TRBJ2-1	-	CASSLVAALVHEQFF	TGTGCCAGCAGCTTAGTGGCAGCCTTAGTCCATGAGCAGTTCTTC
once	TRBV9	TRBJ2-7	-	CASSPHLGVEQYF	TGTGCCAGCAGCCCCCATCTGGGGGTTGAGCAGTACTTC
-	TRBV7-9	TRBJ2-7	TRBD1	CASSFTGGYEQYF	TGTGCCAGCAGCTTCACAGGGGGCTACGAGCAGTACTTC
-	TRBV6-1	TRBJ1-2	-	CASSLGIRGYTF	TGTGCCAGCAGTCTTGGGATCCGGGGCTACACCTTC
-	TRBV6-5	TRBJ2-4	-	CASSETRGKNIQYF	TGTGCCAGCAGTGAGACCCGGGGCAAAAACATTCAGTACTTC
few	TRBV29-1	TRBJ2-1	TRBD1	CSAGQGFYNEQFF	TGCAGCGCCGGACAGGGGTTCTACAATGAGCAGTTCTTC
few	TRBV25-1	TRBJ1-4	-	CASSGTGTVGEKLFF	TGTGCCAGCAGTGGGACCGGGACGGTGGGTGAAAAACTGTTTTTT
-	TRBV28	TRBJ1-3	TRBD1	CASSIRTGGVNTIYF	TGTGCCAGCAGTATTAGGACAGGGGGCGTAAACACCATATATTTT
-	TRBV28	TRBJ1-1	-	CASSLGPHLNLNTEAFF	TGTGCCAGCAGTTTAGGCCCACACCTCAATTTGAACACTGAAGCTTTCTTT
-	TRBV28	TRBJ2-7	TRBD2	CASRSTSGSYEQYF	TGTGCCAGCAGGTCGACTAGCGGGAGTTACGAGCAGTACTTC
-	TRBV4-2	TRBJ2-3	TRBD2	CASSPLLAGDIDTQYF	TGTGCCAGCAGCCCTTTACTAGCGGGAGATATAGATACGCAGTATTTT
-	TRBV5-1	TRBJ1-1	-	CASNYASGGRTEAFF	TGCGCCAGCAACTATGCGTCGGGCGGCCGCACTGAAGCTTTCTTT
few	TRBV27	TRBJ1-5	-	CASSLYAEKNQPQHF	TGTGCCAGCAGTTTATATGCGGAAAAAAATCAGCCCCAGCATTTT
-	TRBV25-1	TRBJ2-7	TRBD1	CASSGRQGAIYEQYF	TGTGCCAGCAGTGGACGACAGGGGGCTATCTACGAGCAGTACTTC
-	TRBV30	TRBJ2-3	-	CAWSLRGVRSDTQYF	TGTGCCTGGAGTTTGAGGGGAGTCCGTTCCGATACGCAGTATTTT
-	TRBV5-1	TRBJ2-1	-	CASRREGASLNEQFF	TGCGCCAGCAGGAGGGAGGGGGCTTCGTTGAATGAGCAGTTCTTC
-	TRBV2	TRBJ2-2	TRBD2	CASTWGGAGELFF	TGTGCCAGCACCTGGGGAGGGGCCGGGGAGCTGTTTTTT
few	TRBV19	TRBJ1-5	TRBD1	CASRASGGFQPQHF	TGTGCCAGTAGGGCTTCAGGGGGATTTCAGCCCCAGCATTTT
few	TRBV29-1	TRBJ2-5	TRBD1	CSVDRIGQETQYF	TGCAGCGTGGACAGGATCGGGCAAGAGACCCAGTACTTC
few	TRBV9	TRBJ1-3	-	CASSVGYSAGNTIYF	TGTGCCAGCAGCGTAGGATACAGCGCTGGAAACACCATATATTTT
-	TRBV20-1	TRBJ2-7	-	CSARWGDEQYF	TGCAGTGCTCGATGGGGGGACGAGCAGTACTTC
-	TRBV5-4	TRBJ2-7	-	CASSLEAAAYYEQYF	TGTGCCAGCAGCTTGGAGGCAGCGGCTTACTACGAGCAGTACTTC
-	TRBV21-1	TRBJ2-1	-	CASSNRDTATPKSSYNEQFF	TGTGCCAGCAGCAACCGGGATACAGCCACTCCCAAGAGCTCCTACAATGAGCAGTTCTTC
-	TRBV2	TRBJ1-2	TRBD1	CASTLDREQGVYGYTF	TGTGCCAGCACCCTGGACAGGGAGCAGGGGGTCTATGGCTACACCTTC
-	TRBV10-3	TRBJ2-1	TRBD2	CAISESASGRVGNEQFF	TGTGCCATCAGTGAGTCTGCTAGCGGGAGGGTTGGCAATGAGCAGTTCTTC
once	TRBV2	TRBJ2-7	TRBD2	CASSDSSGTYEQYF	TGTGCCAGCAGTGATTCTAGCGGGACCTACGAGCAGTACTTC
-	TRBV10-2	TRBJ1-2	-	CASAGADYGYTF	TGCGCCAGCGCAGGCGCAGACTATGGCTACACCTTC
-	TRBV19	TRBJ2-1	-	CASSISAGQGITFF	TGTGCCAGTAGTATCTCGGCAGGGCAGGGTATCACGTTCTTC
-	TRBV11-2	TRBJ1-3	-	CASSQPLSSGNTIYF	TGTGCCAGCAGCCAGCCGTTGAGCTCTGGAAACACCATATATTTT
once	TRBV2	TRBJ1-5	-	CASSEIGGRRVRDQPQHF	TGTGCCAGCAGTGAGATCGGGGGGCGGAGGGTGAGGGATCAGCCCCAGCATTTT
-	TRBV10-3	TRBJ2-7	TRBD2	CAIRSREGTYEQYF	TGTGCCATCAGGAGTCGGGAGGGAACCTACGAGCAGTACTTC
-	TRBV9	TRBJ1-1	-	CASSVAGTMNTEAFF	TGTGCCAGCAGCGTAGCAGGCACTATGAACACTGAAGCTTTCTTT
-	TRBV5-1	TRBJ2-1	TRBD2	CASSPRAGVSSNEQFF	TGCGCCAGCAGCCCAAGAGCGGGAGTTTCGTCCAATGAGCAGTTCTTC
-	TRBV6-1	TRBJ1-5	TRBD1	CASSEVTGGQPQHF	TGTGCCAGCAGTGAGGTAACAGGGGGCCAGCCCCAGCATTTT
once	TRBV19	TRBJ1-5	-	CASSSQQNQPQHF	TGTGCCAGTAGTTCCCAGCAGAATCAGCCCCAGCATTTT
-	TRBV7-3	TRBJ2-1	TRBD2	CASSSGGAYNEQFF	TGTGCCAGCAGCTCTGGGGGGGCCTACAATGAGCAGTTCTTC
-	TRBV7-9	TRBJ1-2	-	CASSLLGVSVGGYTF	TGTGCCAGCAGCTTATTGGGGGTTTCGGTTGGCGGCTACACCTTC
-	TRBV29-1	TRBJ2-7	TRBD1	CSVTGTGSFYEQYF	TGCAGCGTTACTGGGACAGGGTCCTTCTACGAGCAGTACTTC